Below, 31 T cell receptor beta chains from the same sample are listed, as sequenced in a study of blood T cells in healthy people across ages. With a J-beta primer mix and a sample-barcoded 5' primer, a second PCR ran about 6 to 11 cycles. MiXCR was run by TCRdb on the 5' RACE reads, yielding one entry per CDR3 protein. This table has around 1.5 million distinct CDR3 sequences, 30% to 35% appearing once. Material: blood. These TCRs come from a woman aged 25-40 years in good health.

This clonotype was counted between two and nine times. The V and J genes are TRBV29-1 and TRBJ1-1, with D tentatively TRBD1 (6 bases). The CDR3 loop spans 12 amino acids. Germline-derived CDR1 and CDR2 are SQVTM and ANQGSEA. V lost 7 bases to trimming and J lost 4 bases, with 13 bases between them. The CDR3 DNA follows: TGCAGCGCCGAGAAGGGGGGCACTGAAGCTTTCTTT. It yields the protein CSAEKGGTEAFF.

This chain links TRBV5-1 with TRBJ2-5; 7 bases map to TRBD2. CDR3 length: 15 residues. Unmatched junction bases numbered 12, after V lost 4 bases and J lost 6 bases. The germline gives CDR1 SGHRS, CDR2 YFSETQ. The CDR3 here is CASSAGTTPPKTQYF. The DNA for the CDR3 is TGCGCCAGCAGCGCCGGGACTACCCCACCCAAGACCCAGTACTTC.

This clonotype came up a few times. The chain uses TRBV9 and TRBJ2-2; the match to TRBD1 covers 7 bases. The J segment lost 1 base and the V segment lost 7 bases, leaving 13 bases of the junction unmatched. Germline V gene data show CDR1 as SGDLS and CDR2 as YYNGEE. CDR3 length: 17 residues. CDR3 amino acids: CASSPLPGQKNTGELFF. The CDR3 coding sequence is TGTGCCAGCTCTCCATTGCCGGGACAGAAGAACACCGGGGAGCTGTTTTTT.

This clonotype came up a few times. V usage is TRBV5-1 and J usage is TRBJ2-1, with unresolved D. Germline V gives CDR1 SGHRS, CDR2 YFSETQ. The CDR3 length is 13 residues. V lost 0 bases to trimming and J lost 15 bases, with 16 bases between them. The CDR3 region is CASSLDGSGFGFF. The CDR3 nucleotides are TGCGCCAGCAGCTTGGATGGTAGTGGGTTCGGGTTCTTC.

V is TRBV2 and J is TRBJ2-7; unclear D gene. Trimming left V 8 bases short and J 7 bases short, with 18 bases between. The CDR3 loop spans 13 amino acids. Germline-derived CDR1 and CDR2 are SNHLY and FYNNEI. The CDR3 DNA sequence: TGTGCCAGCCAAATTCACCCCGTCGAGGAGCAGTACTTC. Translation gives CASQIHPVEEQYF.

This chain joins TRBV4-1 and TRBJ1-5; D unresolved. V lost 0 bases, J lost 3 bases, and 9 bases lay in between. This CDR3 has 15 amino acids. The germline V gene encodes CDR1 MGHRA and CDR2 YSYEKL. CDR3 loop: CASSQDYRANQPQHF. DNA for the CDR3: TGCGCCAGCAGCCAAGATTACCGGGCCAATCAGCCCCAGCATTTT.

With respect to this clonotype: This sequence may be a read error, since a much larger clone differs from it by one base. The rearrangement uses TRBV6-6 and TRBJ2-7; D uncertain. This CDR3 has 11 residues. V was trimmed by 6 bases and J by 12 bases, leaving 15 bases between them. The germline V gene has CDR1 MNHNY and CDR2 SVGAGI (reference sequence). CDR3 sequence: CASRREESRYF. CDR3 coding DNA: TGTGCCAGCAGGAGAGAAGAGAGCCGGTACTTC.

The chain carries TRBV10-3 and TRBJ2-2; D remains unclear. The CDR3 runs 11 residues. V gave up 4 bases and J gave up 7 bases, with 4 bases separating them. Germline V gene lookup returns CDR1 ENHRY and CDR2 SYGVKD. CDR3 DNA sequence: TGTGCCATCAGTGTGGACGGGGAGCTGTTTTTT. Translation gives CAISVDGELFF.

The sample holds a few counts of this clonotype. The chain combines TRBV4-1 with TRBJ2-1; 9 nucleotides agree with TRBD2. V lost 5 bases to trimming and J lost 9 bases; unmatched junction nucleotides: 20. Germline-derived CDR1 and CDR2 are MGHRA and YSYEKL. CDR3 length: 18 residues. Here the CDR3 reads CASSSKEGRLADTTEQFF. The CDR3 bases are TGCGCCAGCAGCTCCAAGGAGGGTCGACTAGCGGACACCACTGAGCAGTTCTTC.

This clonotype was seen ten or more times. The chain combines TRBV7-3 with TRBJ1-2; TRBD1 is a possible D gene (5 bases). CDR3 length: 15 residues. Germline V gene lookup returns CDR1 SGHTA and CDR2 FQGTGA. V dropped 5 bases and J dropped 4 bases, with 17 bases sitting between them. The CDR3 sequence is CASSLRPGRLYGYTF. CDR3 bases: TGTGCCAGCAGCCTACGGCCGGGACGGCTCTATGGCTACACCTTC. Full variable domain (outside the CDR3, taken from reference TRBV7-3 and TRBJ1-2): GAGVSQTPSNKVTEKGKYVELRCDPISGHTALYWYRQSLGQGPEFLIYFQGTGAADDSGLPNDRFFAVRPEGSVSTLKIQRTERGDSAVYLCASSLRPGRLYGYTFGSGTRLTVV.

This clonotype has a handful of counts. The chain's CDR3 is CASSLGGGRLAEAFF. For the CDR3, the DNA is TGTGCCAGCAGCTTAGGGGGGGGCAGGTTGGCTGAAGCTTTCTTT. This rearrangement joins TRBV7-8 to TRBJ1-1, with D perhaps TRBD1 (6 bases). Trimming stripped 1 base from V and 6 bases from J, with 15 bases between. CDR3 length equals 15 residues. Germline V gives CDR1 SGHVS, CDR2 FQNEAQ.

The chain links TRBV18 to TRBJ2-5; 8 bases align to TRBD1. J gave up 0 bases and V 3 bases, and 9 bases lay outside the gene matches. The CDR3 runs to 17 residues. CDR1 is KGHSH, CDR2 LQKENI, per germline. The CDR3 spells CASSPDRVHSYQETQYF. The CDR3 coding sequence is TGTGCCAGCTCACCGGACAGGGTTCATTCGTACCAAGAGACCCAGTACTTC.

The chain links TRBV7-2 to TRBJ1-2, with TRBD1 as a possible D gene (6 bases). The germline V gene has CDR1 SGHTA and CDR2 FQGNSA. The CDR3 runs 13 residues. V lost 6 bases, J lost 7 bases, and 15 bases lay in between. For the CDR3, the DNA is TGTGCCAGCAGTGAAACAGGGTCTGCTGGCTACACCTTC. It codes for CASSETGSAGYTF.

This chain joins TRBV28 and TRBJ2-3; TRBD2 is a possible D gene (7 bases). The CDR3 is made up of 14 amino acids. V lost 1 base and J 10 bases, leaving 15 bases between the germline ends. CDR1 and CDR2 from the germline V gene are MDHEN and SYDVKM. The CDR3 coding sequence is TGTGCCAGCAGTTTATCTGTGGGGGGGCCTCCGCAGTATTTT. Translated, it gives CASSLSVGGPPQYF.

The chain has TRBV20-1 and TRBJ2-5; D unclear. The end of the DNA is better explained by TRBJ2-7, so the J call may be wrong. CDR3 size: 13 residues. Germline V gene sequence: CDR1 DFQATT, CDR2 SNEGSKA (reference sequence). CDR3 coding DNA: TGCAGTGCTAGCCTTAATAAACGGTACGAGCAGTACTTC. As protein: CSASLNKRYEQYF.

As concerns this clonotype: The CDR3 does not close with the conserved phenylalanine or tryptophan, likely indicating a read error. This chain joins TRBV5-1 and TRBJ2-4; 10 nucleotides match TRBD1. Gene TRBJ2-7 matches the end of the DNA better, so the J call may be wrong. The germline V gene encodes CDR1 SGHRS and CDR2 YFSETQ. This CDR3 comprises 17 residues. CDR3 in amino acids: CASSFQIPGQGGDEQYC. Written as DNA, the CDR3 is TGCGCCAGCAGCTTCCAAATTCCCGGACAGGGGGGCGACGAGCAGTACTGC.

This clonotype has only a few counts. One base away lies a much larger clone, so this may be a sequencing read error. J is TRBJ2-3 and V is TRBV5-1; D perhaps matches TRBD2 (5 bases). Trimming took off 6 bases at V and 3 bases at J, with 11 bases between the two ends. Germline-derived CDR1 and CDR2 are SGHRS and YFSETQ. The CDR3 has 13 amino acids. The CDR3 protein is CASNDGVTDTQYF. DNA of the CDR3: TGCGCCAGCAACGACGGGGTAACAGATACGCAGTATTTT.

A few counts support this clonotype. J is TRBJ2-7 and V is TRBV20-1, with TRBD1 as a possible D gene (6 bases). Trimming left V 6 bases short and J 8 bases short, with 14 bases between. This CDR3 spans 11 amino acids. Germline V gene lookup returns CDR1 DFQATT and CDR2 SNEGSKA (reference sequence). The CDR3 loop reads CSAWTDRQQYF. The CDR3 DNA follows: TGCAGTGCCTGGACCGACAGGCAGCAGTACTTC.

The J gene is TRBJ1-5, the V gene TRBV4-1; 8 bases map to TRBD1. This CDR3 contains 15 residues. Unmatched junction bases numbered 5, after V lost 1 base and J lost 6 bases. The germline V gene has CDR1 MGHRA and CDR2 YSYEKL. The CDR3 loop is CASSQVVQGGQPQHF. DNA for the CDR3: TGCGCCAGCAGCCAAGTCGTACAGGGGGGTCAGCCCCAGCATTTT.

The chain uses TRBV24-1 and TRBJ2-5, with D perhaps TRBD2 (5 bases). TRBJ2-7 explains the end of the DNA better; the J call may be wrong. The CDR3 runs 13 residues. Germline CDR1 KGHDR, CDR2 SFDVKD. This CDR3 is CATSDPLAYEQYF. The DNA of the CDR3 is TGTGCCACCAGTGACCCCCTAGCTTACGAGCAGTACTTC.

Of note for this clonotype: The junction departs from germline at one end; a sequencing error may be responsible. J is TRBJ2-1 and V is TRBV27; 9 bases map to TRBD1. The length of the CDR3 is 14 residues. Germline assignment: CDR1 MNHEY and CDR2 SMNVEV (reference sequence). DNA of the CDR3: TGTGCCAGCGGCCCCGGGACAGGGCTCTATGAGGAGTTCTTC. Translated: CASGPGTGLYEEFF.

This chain links TRBV5-1 with TRBJ2-2; no firm D call. Looked up from germline, CDR1 is SGHRS and CDR2 is YFSETQ. Trimming stripped 0 bases from V and 7 bases from J, with 7 bases between. The CDR3 covers 13 residues. The CDR3 here is CASSLVLGGELFF. CDR3 DNA sequence: TGCGCCAGCAGCTTGGTCCTGGGCGGGGAGCTGTTTTTT.

The sample holds a few counts of this clonotype. The rearrangement links TRBV11-2 to TRBJ2-7; no reliable D call. Germline V gene data show CDR1 as SGHAT and CDR2 as FQNNGV. Trimming removed 3 bases from V and 0 bases from J, with 12 bases in between. The CDR3 sequence is 15 residues long. The CDR3 nucleotides are TGTGCCAGCAGCTTTTCCCGAGACGTCTCCTACGAGCAGTACTTC. Residues: CASSFSRDVSYEQYF. The complete variable domain, with remaining parts taken from reference TRBV11-2 and TRBJ2-7, reads EAGVAQSPRYKIIEKRQSVAFWCNPISGHATLYWYQQILGQGPKLLIQFQNNGVVDDSQLPKDRFSAERLKGVDSTLKIQPAKLEDSAVYLCASSFSRDVSYEQYFGPGTRLTVT.

The rearrangement uses TRBV11-2 and TRBJ2-1; D is unresolved. Germline CDR1 reads SGHAT; CDR2 reads FQNNGV. The CDR3 is made up of 14 amino acids. Deletions cut 4 bases from V and 5 bases from J, with 12 bases between. The DNA of the CDR3 is TGTGCCAGCAGCTCAGACCGACATGACAATGAGCAGTTCTTC. Translation gives CASSSDRHDNEQFF.

This chain links TRBV20-1 with TRBJ2-1, with 7 positions matching TRBD2. V was clipped by 2 bases and J by 5 bases; unmatched bases: 6. CDR3 size: 14 residues. Germline V gene data show CDR1 as DFQATT and CDR2 as SNEGSKA (reference sequence). The CDR3 DNA reads TGCAGTGCTAGACCCGGGACTACGGACAATGAGCAGTTCTTC. This codes for CSARPGTTDNEQFF.

This clonotype appeared a single time. The chain recombines TRBV20-1 with TRBJ1-2; D gene unclear. This CDR3 is built from 14 residues. V was pared by 5 bases and J by 4 bases, with 17 bases between. Germline V gives CDR1 DFQATT, CDR2 SNEGSKA (reference sequence). This CDR3 reads CSASTGLETYGYTF. For the CDR3, the DNA is TGCAGTGCTTCAACGGGCCTCGAGACCTATGGCTACACCTTC.

In this sample, this clonotype turned up many times. This chain uses TRBV21-1 with TRBJ2-1; TRBD2, as called in the table, went unchecked against the DNA. TRBV21-1 is a pseudogene locus. This CDR3 spans 16 amino acids. The CDR3 nucleotides are TGTGCCAGCCATAGGCTAGCGGGAGATTCCTACAATGAGCAGTTCTTC. The encoded protein is CASHRLAGDSYNEQFF.

This clonotype has more than one count but fewer than ten. This chain uses TRBV18 with TRBJ1-6; TRBD1 agrees at 10 bases. This CDR3 contains 16 residues. Germline assignment: CDR1 KGHSH and CDR2 LQKENI. V was clipped by 3 bases and J by 7 bases; unmatched bases: 6. The CDR3, as DNA: TGTGCCAGCTCACCTCCGACAGGGGGCTCGAATTCACCCCTCCACTTT. Translation: CASSPPTGGSNSPLHF.

This clonotype was observed a few times. The rearrangement links TRBV4-1 to TRBJ2-3, with a weak D call TRBD2 (7 bases). Trimming took 3 bases from V and 4 from J, leaving 17 bases between them. The CDR3 runs to 16 residues. CDR1 and CDR2 from the germline V gene are MGHRA and YSYEKL. The CDR3: CASSQYGGGGADTQYF. As DNA, the CDR3 is TGCGCCAGCAGCCAGTACGGGGGCGGGGGCGCAGATACGCAGTATTTT.

This rearrangement joins TRBV30 to TRBJ1-5; weak D call: TRBD1 (5 bases). This CDR3 spans 15 amino acids. Germline V gene lookup returns CDR1 GTSNPN and CDR2 SVGIG (reference sequence). V dropped 1 base and J dropped 4 bases, with 14 bases sitting between them. CDR3 sequence (DNA): TGTGCCTGGAGTGAGGGACCCGCAGCGAATCAGCCCCAGCATTTT. It codes for CAWSEGPAANQPQHF.

This clonotype has more than one count but fewer than ten. The V gene is TRBV7-6, the J gene TRBJ2-1; 9 bases align to TRBD2. V lost 0 bases and J lost 6; bases outside the gene matches: 6. Germline assignment: CDR1 SGHVS and CDR2 FNYEAQ. The CDR3 loop spans 16 amino acids. The CDR3 DNA reads as TGTGCCAGCAGCTTAGCGGAGACTAGCGGCACCAATGAGCAGTTCTTC. This encodes CASSLAETSGTNEQFF.